This T cell receptor (beta chain) was sequenced during a study of T-cell reconstitution after alpha-beta-depleted transplantation in children. The CDR3 is 15 amino acids. Germline loops: CDR1 MNHNY, CDR2 SVGAGI (reference sequence). The ends were cut back, 2 bases at V and 9 bases at J, with 17 bases in the middle. This clonotype occurred many times. Its specificity is unknown. General study findings and limits: Newly generated T cells supplied most T-cell counts and diversity one year post-transplant. Surviving recipient T cells and thymic progenitors underlay high day-60 TCRbeta diversity in some patients.

Unique molecular identifiers tagged the TCRbeta library. TCRdb re-analysed the PCR reads in MiXCR, keeping a single row per CDR3 protein. The sample shows hundreds of thousands of distinct CDR3 sequences, over 7% of them seen only once. This clonotype was obtained from a female patient aged 2-15 years who had a stem cell transplant for Fanconi anemia, so the T cells may come from the graft donor. The rearrangement uses TRBV6-6 and TRBJ2-1; TRBD2 might be the D (6 bases). The sequenced sample was peripheral blood, obtained 360 days after TCRalphabeta/CD19-depleted stem cell transplant. CDR3 loop: CASSYMGWEAVEQFF. The CDR3 coding sequence is TGTGCCAGCAGTTACATGGGGTGGGAGGCTGTTGAGCAGTTCTTC.